These T cell receptor beta chains were read from a single sample in a study of cytomegalovirus exposure and HLA in healthy donors. Profiling relied on immunoSEQ multiplex PCR, and the TCRdb table lists in-frame clones only, not all of them. Among tens of thousands of clones, around four fifths were seen once, and the ten largest hold around 2.5%. Sample: PBMCs. The receptors derive from a male donor in good health and CMV-seropositive. Each CDR3 is given with its conserved first and last residue. A D gene is named only where the DNA matches it firmly. The size field is filled for only some rows; it gives once, few, many or a size class.

V | size | D | CDR3
TRBV7-3 | NA | NA | CASSLSSMNTEAFF
TRBV19 | NA | NA | CASSATGLGNTIYF
TRBV27 | NA | TRBD2 | CASSVSSGTFEQYF
TRBV6-1 | few | NA | CASSVFRNTGELFF
TRBV9 | NA | TRBD2 | CASSPQTSGSHGELFF
TRBV27 | NA | NA | CASGTSGHLSTF
TRBV5-5 | NA | NA | CASSLGQGINEQYF
TRBV28 | NA | TRBD1 | CASSIPGDRTKETQYF
TRBV10-3 | NA | TRBD1 | CAIRTGTGSYEQYF
TRBV9 | NA | NA | CASSVLAKTTYNEQFF